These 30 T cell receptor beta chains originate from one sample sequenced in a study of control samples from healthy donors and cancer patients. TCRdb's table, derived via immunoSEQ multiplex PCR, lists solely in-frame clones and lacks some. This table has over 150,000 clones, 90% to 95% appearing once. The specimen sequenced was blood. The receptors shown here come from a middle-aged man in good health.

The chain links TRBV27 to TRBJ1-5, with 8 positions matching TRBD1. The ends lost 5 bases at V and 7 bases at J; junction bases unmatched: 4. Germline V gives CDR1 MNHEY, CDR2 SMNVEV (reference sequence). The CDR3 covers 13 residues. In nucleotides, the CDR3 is TGTGCCAGCAGTGCGACAGGGGTCCAGCCCCAGCATTTT. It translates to CASSATGVQPQHF.

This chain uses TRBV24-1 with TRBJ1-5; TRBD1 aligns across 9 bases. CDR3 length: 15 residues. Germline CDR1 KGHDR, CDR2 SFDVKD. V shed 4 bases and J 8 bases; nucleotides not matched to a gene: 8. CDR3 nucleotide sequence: TGTGCCACCAGTGAGGGGACAGGGATCGGTAAGCCCCAGCATTTT. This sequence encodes CATSEGTGIGKPQHF.

Written as DNA, the CDR3 is TGTGCCAGCAGCCCCGGGGCCTCCTACGAGCAGTACTTC. Translating it yields CASSPGASYEQYF. The chain employs TRBV6-5 and TRBJ2-7; D could derive from TRBD1 or TRBD2 (5 bases each). V lost 6 bases and J 0 bases, leaving 9 bases between the germline ends. Germline CDR1 reads MNHEY; CDR2 reads SVGAGI. The CDR3 has 13 residues.

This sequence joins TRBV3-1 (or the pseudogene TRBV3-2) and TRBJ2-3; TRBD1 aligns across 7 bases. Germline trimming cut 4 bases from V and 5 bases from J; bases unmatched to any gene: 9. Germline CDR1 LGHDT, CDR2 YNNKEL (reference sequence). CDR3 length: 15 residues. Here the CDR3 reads CASSRRQGMEDTQYF. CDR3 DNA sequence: TGTGCCAGCAGCCGTAGACAGGGAATGGAAGATACGCAGTATTTT.

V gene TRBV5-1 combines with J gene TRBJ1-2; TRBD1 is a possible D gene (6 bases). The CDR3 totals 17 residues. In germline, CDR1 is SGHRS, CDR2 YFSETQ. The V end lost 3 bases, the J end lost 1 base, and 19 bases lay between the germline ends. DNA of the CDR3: TGCGCCAGCAGCTGGAACCCGGGACAAGTAGATAACTATGGCTACACCTTC. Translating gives CASSWNPGQVDNYGYTF.

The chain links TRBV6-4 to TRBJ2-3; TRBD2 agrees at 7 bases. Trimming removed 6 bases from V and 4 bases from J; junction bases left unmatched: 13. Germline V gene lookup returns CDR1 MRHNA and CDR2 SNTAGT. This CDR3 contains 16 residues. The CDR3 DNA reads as TGTGCCAGCAGCCAAACGGGGGGACTACTCCCAGATACGCAGTATTTT. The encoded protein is CASSQTGGLLPDTQYF.

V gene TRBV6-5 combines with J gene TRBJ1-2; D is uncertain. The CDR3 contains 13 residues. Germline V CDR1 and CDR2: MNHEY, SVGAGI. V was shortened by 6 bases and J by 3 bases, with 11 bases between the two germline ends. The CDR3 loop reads CASRGAVHYGYTF. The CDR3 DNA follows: TGTGCCAGCAGAGGCGCGGTTCACTATGGCTACACCTTC.

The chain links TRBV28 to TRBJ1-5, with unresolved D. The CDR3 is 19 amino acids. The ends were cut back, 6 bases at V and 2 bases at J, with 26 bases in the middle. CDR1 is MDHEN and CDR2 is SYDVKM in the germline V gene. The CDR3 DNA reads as TGTGCCAGCAGCAGTTACAACCGGGCCAACAACATGGGCAATCAGCCCCAGCATTTT. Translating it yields CASSSYNRANNMGNQPQHF.

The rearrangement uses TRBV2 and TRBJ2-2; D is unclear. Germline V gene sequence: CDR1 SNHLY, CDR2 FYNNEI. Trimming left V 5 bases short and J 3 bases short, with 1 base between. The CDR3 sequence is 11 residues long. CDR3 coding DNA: TGTGCCAGCAGTTACACCGGGGAGCTGTTTTTT. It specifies CASSYTGELFF.

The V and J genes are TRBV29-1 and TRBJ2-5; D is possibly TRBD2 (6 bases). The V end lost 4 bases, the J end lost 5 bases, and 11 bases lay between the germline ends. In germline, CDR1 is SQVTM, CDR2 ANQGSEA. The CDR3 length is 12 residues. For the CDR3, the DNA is TGCAGCGTTGGGCGGGGATGGGAGACCCAGTACTTC. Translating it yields CSVGRGWETQYF.

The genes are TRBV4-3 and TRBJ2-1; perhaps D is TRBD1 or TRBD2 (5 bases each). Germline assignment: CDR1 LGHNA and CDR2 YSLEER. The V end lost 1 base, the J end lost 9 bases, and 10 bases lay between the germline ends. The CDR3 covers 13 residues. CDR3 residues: CASSQGLGAEQFF. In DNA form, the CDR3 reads TGCGCCAGCAGCCAAGGCCTCGGGGCTGAGCAGTTCTTC.

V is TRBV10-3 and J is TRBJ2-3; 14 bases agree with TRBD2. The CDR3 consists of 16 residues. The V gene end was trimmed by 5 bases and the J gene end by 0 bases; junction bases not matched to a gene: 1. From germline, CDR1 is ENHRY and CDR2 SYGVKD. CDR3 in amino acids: CAISRTSGGSTDTQYF. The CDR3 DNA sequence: TGTGCCATCAGTAGGACTAGCGGGGGGAGCACAGATACGCAGTATTTT.

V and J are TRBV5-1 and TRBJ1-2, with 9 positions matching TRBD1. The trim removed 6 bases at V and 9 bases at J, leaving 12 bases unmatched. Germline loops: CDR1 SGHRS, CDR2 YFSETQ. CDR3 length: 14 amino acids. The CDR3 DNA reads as TGCGCCAGCAAGGAAGACAGGGGGGTCTCGCGCTACACCTTC. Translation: CASKEDRGVSRYTF. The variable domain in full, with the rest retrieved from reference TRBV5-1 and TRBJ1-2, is KAGVTQTPRYLIKTRGQQVTLSCSPISGHRSVSWYQQTPGQGLQFLFEYFSETQRNKGNFPGRFSGRQFSNSRSEMNVSTLELGDSALYLCASKEDRGVSRYTFGSGTRLTVV.

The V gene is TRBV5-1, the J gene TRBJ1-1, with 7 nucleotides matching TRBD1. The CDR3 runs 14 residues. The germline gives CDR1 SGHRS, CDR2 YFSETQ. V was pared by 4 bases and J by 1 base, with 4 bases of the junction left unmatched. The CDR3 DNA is TGCGCCAGCAGCCGACAGGGACCGAACACTGAAGCTTTCTTT. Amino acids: CASSRQGPNTEAFF.

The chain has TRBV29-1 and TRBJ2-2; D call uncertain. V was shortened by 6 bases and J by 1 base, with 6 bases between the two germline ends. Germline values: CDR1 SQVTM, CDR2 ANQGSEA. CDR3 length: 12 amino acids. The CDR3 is CSVSRNTGELFF. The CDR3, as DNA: TGCAGCGTATCTAGGAACACCGGGGAGCTGTTTTTT.

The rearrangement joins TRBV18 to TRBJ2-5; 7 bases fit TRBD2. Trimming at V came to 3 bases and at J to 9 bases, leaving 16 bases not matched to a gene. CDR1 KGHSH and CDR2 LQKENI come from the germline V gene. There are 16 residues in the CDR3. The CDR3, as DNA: TGTGCCAGCTCACCTCCTTGGGCAAGCACCGGGGGGTCCCAGTACTTC. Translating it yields CASSPPWASTGGSQYF.

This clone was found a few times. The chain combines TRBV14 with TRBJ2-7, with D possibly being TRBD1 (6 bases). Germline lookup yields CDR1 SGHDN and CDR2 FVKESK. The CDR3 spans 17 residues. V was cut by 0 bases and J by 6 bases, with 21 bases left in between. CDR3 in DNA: TGTGCCAGCAGCCAAGAAATAGGGGACACTCCGTTTGGCGAGCAGTACTTC. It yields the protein CASSQEIGDTPFGEQYF.

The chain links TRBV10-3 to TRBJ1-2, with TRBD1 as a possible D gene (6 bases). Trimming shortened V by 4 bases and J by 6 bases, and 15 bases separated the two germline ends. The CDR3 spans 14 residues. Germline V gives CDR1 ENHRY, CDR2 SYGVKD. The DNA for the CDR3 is TGTGCCATCAGTGTTTGGGGGCCAGGGAATGGCTACACCTTC. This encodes CAISVWGPGNGYTF.

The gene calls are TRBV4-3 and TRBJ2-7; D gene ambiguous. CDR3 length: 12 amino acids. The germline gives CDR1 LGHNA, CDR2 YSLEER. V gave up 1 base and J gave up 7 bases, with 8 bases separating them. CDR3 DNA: TGCGCCAGCAGCCAAGGGGCGACGGAGCAGTACTTC. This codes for CASSQGATEQYF.

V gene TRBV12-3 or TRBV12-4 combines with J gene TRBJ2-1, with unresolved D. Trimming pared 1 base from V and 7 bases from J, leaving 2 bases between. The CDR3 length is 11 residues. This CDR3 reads CASSLGNEQFF. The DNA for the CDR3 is TGTGCCAGCAGTTTAGGGAATGAGCAGTTCTTC.

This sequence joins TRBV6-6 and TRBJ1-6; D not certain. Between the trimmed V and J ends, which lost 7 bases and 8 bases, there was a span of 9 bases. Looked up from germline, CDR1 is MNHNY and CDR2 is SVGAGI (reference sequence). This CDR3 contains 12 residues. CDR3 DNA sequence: TGTGCCAGCACCCCCGATGATTCACCCCTCCACTTT. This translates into CASTPDDSPLHF.

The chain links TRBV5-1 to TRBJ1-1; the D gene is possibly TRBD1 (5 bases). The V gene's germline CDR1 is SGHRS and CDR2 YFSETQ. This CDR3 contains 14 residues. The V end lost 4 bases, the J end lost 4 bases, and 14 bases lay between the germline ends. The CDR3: CASSRDGRSTEAFF. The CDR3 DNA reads TGCGCCAGCAGCCGGGACGGTAGGAGCACTGAAGCTTTCTTT.

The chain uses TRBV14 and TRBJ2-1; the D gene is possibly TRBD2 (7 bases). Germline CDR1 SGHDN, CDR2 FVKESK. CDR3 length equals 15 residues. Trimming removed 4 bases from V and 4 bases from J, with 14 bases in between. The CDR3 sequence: CASSPLGGAYNEQFF. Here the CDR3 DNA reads TGTGCCAGCAGCCCCCTGGGGGGGGCTTACAATGAGCAGTTCTTC.

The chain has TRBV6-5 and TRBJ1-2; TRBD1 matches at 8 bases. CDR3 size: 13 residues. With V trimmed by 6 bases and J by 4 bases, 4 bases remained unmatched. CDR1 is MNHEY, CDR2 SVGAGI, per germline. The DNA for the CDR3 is TGTGCCAGCAGGGGGACAGGCTCCTATGGCTACACCTTC. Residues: CASRGTGSYGYTF.

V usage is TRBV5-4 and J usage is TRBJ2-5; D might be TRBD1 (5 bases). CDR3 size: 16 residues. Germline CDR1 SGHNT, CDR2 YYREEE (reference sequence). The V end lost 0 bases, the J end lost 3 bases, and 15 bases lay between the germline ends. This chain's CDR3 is CASSLGPGRGEETQYF. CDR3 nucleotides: TGTGCCAGCAGCTTGGGTCCGGGTAGGGGCGAAGAGACCCAGTACTTC.

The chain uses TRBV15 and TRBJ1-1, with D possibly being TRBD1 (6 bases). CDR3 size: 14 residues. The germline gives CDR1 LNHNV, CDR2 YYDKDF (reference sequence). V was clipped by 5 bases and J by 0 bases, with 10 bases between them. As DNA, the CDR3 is TGTGCCACCAGCCGCGGGGGCATGAACACTGAAGCTTTCTTT. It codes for CATSRGGMNTEAFF.

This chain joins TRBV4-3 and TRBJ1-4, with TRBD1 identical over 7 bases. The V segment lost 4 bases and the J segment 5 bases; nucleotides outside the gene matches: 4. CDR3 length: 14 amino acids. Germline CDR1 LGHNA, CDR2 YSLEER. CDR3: CASSRGTENEKLFF. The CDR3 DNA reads TGCGCCAGCAGCCGGGGGACAGAAAATGAAAAACTGTTTTTT.

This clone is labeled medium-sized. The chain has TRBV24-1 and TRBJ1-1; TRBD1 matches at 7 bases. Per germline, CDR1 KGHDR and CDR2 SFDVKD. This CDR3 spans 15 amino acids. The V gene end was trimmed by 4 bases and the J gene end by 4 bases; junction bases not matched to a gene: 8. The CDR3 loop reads CATSDPRDSTTEAFF. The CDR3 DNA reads TGTGCCACCAGTGACCCCCGGGACAGTACCACTGAAGCTTTCTTT.

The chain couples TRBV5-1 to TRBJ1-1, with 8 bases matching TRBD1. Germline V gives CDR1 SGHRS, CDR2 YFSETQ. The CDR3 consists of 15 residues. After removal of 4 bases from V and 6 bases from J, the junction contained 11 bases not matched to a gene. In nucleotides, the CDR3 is TGCGCCAGCAGCCTAGCGACAGGGGAGGCCGCTGAAGCTTTCTTT. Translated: CASSLATGEAAEAFF.

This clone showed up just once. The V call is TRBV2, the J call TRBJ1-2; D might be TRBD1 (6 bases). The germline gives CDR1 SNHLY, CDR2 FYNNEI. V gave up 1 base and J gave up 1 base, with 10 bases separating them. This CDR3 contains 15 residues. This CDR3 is CASSEEGGVNYGYTF. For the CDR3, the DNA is TGTGCCAGCAGTGAAGAGGGGGGGGTTAACTATGGCTACACCTTC.